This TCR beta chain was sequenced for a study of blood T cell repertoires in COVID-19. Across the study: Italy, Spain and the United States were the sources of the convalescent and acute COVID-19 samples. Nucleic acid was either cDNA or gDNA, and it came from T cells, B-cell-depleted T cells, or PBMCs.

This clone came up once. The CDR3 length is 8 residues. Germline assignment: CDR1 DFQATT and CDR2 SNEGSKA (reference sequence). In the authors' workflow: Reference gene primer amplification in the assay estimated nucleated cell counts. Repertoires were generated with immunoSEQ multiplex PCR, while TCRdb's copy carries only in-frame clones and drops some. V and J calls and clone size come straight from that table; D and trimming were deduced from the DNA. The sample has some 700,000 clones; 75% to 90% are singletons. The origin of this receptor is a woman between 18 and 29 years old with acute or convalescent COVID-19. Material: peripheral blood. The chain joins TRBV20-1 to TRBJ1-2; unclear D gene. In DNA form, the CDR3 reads TGCAGCAGCGACGGCTACACCTTC. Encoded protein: CSSDGYTF.